Listed below are T cell receptor beta chains from one sample, sequenced in a study of CD8 T cells in ankylosing spondylitis. One entry per CDR3 protein, called by TCRdb with MiXCR from the 5' RACE reads. The sample includes about 88,000 distinct CDR3 sequences, about 27% seen only once; the top ten take 55% to 75%. Material for sequencing was blood, either unsorted or a sorted T cell fraction (not recorded which). These TCRs come from a male donor with ankylosing spondylitis or in good health (not recorded which). Both conserved end residues are part of each CDR3. The D gene is left open where the match is weak. Part of the rows lack a size; the others show once, few, many or a class for expanded clones.

TGTGCCAGCAGGCCTAATGGCAATCAGCCCCAGCATTTT | CASRPNGNQPQHF | TRBV7-2 | NA | TRBJ1-5 | NA
TGTGCCAGCAGTTACGACAGAAATCAGCCCCAGCATTTT | CASSYDRNQPQHF | TRBV6-5 | NA | TRBJ1-5 | NA
TGCAGCGGGACAGGGGGCTTGTCGGATGAAAAACTGTTTTTT | CSGTGGLSDEKLFF | TRBV29-1 | NA | TRBJ1-4 | TRBD1
TGCAGTGCCGAGCCACTAGCGCCCGGGGAGCTGTTTTTT | CSAEPLAPGELFF | TRBV20-1 | few | TRBJ2-2 | TRBD2
TGCGCCAGCAGCCGCGGGACAGGGGACACCGGGGAGCTGTTTTTT | CASSRGTGDTGELFF | TRBV5-1 | few | TRBJ2-2 | TRBD1
TGCAGTGCTCGGACTACCGCTAATCAGCCCCAGCATTTT | CSARTTANQPQHF | TRBV20-1 | few | TRBJ1-5 | NA
TGTGCCAGCAGTTACCTGGGAGGTTCCAATCAGCCCCAGCATTTT | CASSYLGGSNQPQHF | TRBV28 | few | TRBJ1-5 | NA
TGCGCCAGCAGCTTGGGAGTTGACGTTACTGAAGCTTTCTTT | CASSLGVDVTEAFF | TRBV5-1 | few | TRBJ1-1 | NA
TGTGCCAGCAGCGTAGAGGACGGAACCTTTAGCACAGATACGCAGTATTTT | CASSVEDGTFSTDTQYF | TRBV9 | few | TRBJ2-3 | NA
TGTGCCAGCAGCCTAGCGGAAGGGGGGACAGATACGCAGTATTTT | CASSLAEGGTDTQYF | TRBV12-3/TRBV12-4 | few | TRBJ2-3 | NA
TGCAGTGCGATGGGTATCGGCGGGCCGAAAGGCGGGGAGCTGTTTTTT | CSAMGIGGPKGGELFF | TRBV20-1 | NA | TRBJ2-2 | NA
TGCGCCAGCAGCTTAACTGACGAAGAGACCCAGTACTTC | CASSLTDEETQYF | TRBV5-1 | few | TRBJ2-5 | NA
TGTGCCAGCAGCTCCCGAGCGGGAATGAGGACCGGGGAGCTGTTTTTT | CASSSRAGMRTGELFF | TRBV7-2 | few | TRBJ2-2 | TRBD2
TGCGCCAGCAGCTTGGAAGGACAATTAAGAGGCTATGGCTACACCTTC | CASSLEGQLRGYGYTF | TRBV5-1 | NA | TRBJ1-2 | NA
TGCAGTGCTAGGATGGTAACCGTCAGGCTAGCGGGAGGTGGTGAGCAGTTCTTC | CSARMVTVRLAGGGEQFF | TRBV20-1 | few | TRBJ2-1 | TRBD2
TGTGCCAGCAGTGCCACCTTACTAGCGGGAGAAAACGAGCAGTACTTC | CASSATLLAGENEQYF | TRBV27 | many | TRBJ2-7 | TRBD2
TGTGCCAGCAGCCCTGCCGTTCGCGACTTAAGCGGGGAGCTGTTTTTT | CASSPAVRDLSGELFF | TRBV3-1 | NA | TRBJ2-2 | NA
TGTGCCAGCAGCCACCCGGGAAGGGCGAACACTGAAGCTTTCTTT | CASSHPGRANTEAFF | TRBV7-9 | NA | TRBJ1-1 | NA
TGTGCCAGCAGCTTAGGATCGGTCTACAATGAGCAGTTCTTC | CASSLGSVYNEQFF | TRBV7-2 | NA | TRBJ2-1 | NA
TGTGCCAGCACCTTCGCTTCCGGACTCTTACACGGCTACACCTTC | CASTFASGLLHGYTF | TRBV6-1 | many | TRBJ1-2 | NA
TGTGCCAGCTCACCTAATTCTGCGCCACGTGAGACCCAGTACTTC | CASSPNSAPRETQYF | TRBV18 | NA | TRBJ2-5 | NA
TGCGCCAGCAGCCTGATGGACACTGAAGCTTTCTTT | CASSLMDTEAFF | TRBV5-1 | NA | TRBJ1-1 | NA
TGTGCCAGCAGCGGGGGACTAGACTTTATTAATGAGCAGTTCTTC | CASSGGLDFINEQFF | TRBV9 | few | TRBJ2-1 | TRBD2
TGCAGTCGACTTTCAGTGTGGGGAAAAGAGACCCAGTACTTC | CSRLSVWGKETQYF | TRBV20-1 | few | TRBJ2-5 | NA
TGTGCCAGCAGCCAACAACAGGGACCCTATAATTCACCCCTCCACTTT | CASSQQQGPYNSPLHF | TRBV7-9 | NA | TRBJ1-6 | NA
TGTGCCAGCTCACCAAACTACGAGCAGTACTTC | CASSPNYEQYF | TRBV18 | few | TRBJ2-7 | NA
TGTGCCAGCACTGTACTAGCGGGAGTCAATTACGAGCAGTTCTTC | CASTVLAGVNYEQFF | TRBV2 | few | TRBJ2-1 | TRBD2
TGCGCCAGCAGCTTCACTAGCGGGAGGGCGCGTGAGCAGTACTTC | CASSFTSGRAREQYF | TRBV5-1 | few | TRBJ2-7 | TRBD2
TGCGCCAGCAGCTTTGCAGGGTCTAAGAACACCGGGGAGCTGTTTTTT | CASSFAGSKNTGELFF | TRBV5-1 | few | TRBJ2-2 | NA
TGTGCCAGCAGCTTAGGACTAGCGGAGGGGGAGACCCAGTACTTC | CASSLGLAEGETQYF | TRBV7-2 | few | TRBJ2-5 | TRBD2
TGCGCCAGTAGACGGGGGGCCTACGAGCAGTACTTC | CASRRGAYEQYF | TRBV5-1 | NA | TRBJ2-7 | TRBD2
TGTGCCAGCAGGCCGCGTAGTCAGGAGACCCAGTACTTC | CASRPRSQETQYF | TRBV7-9 | NA | TRBJ2-5 | NA
TGTGCCAGCAGCCATAAAGAGGGACAGGGCATCCTTTCGGGCAATGAGCAGTTCTTC | CASSHKEGQGILSGNEQFF | TRBV7-6 | NA | TRBJ2-1 | TRBD1
TGCAGTGCTAGTGTTAGGGGTTGGTACCAAGAGACCCAGTACTTC | CSASVRGWYQETQYF | TRBV20-1 | few | TRBJ2-5 | NA
TGTGCCAGCAGCCAAGGGACAGACACTGAAGCTTTCTTT | CASSQGTDTEAFF | TRBV3-1 | once | TRBJ1-1 | NA
TGCAGTGCTAGAGAGCGACAGGGGGCTGGAGATACGCAGTATTTT | CSARERQGAGDTQYF | TRBV20-1 | NA | TRBJ2-3 | TRBD1
TGTGCCAGCAGCTTTAACGGGAGGACTGAAGCTTTCTTT | CASSFNGRTEAFF | TRBV11-2 | NA | TRBJ1-1 | NA
TGTGCCAGCAGTCCCTCCGGGACAGGGACAGATACGCAGTATTTT | CASSPSGTGTDTQYF | TRBV6-1 | few | TRBJ2-3 | TRBD1
TGCGCCAGCAGCTTCGGCCAAAAGGCGGGTGAGCAGTTCTTC | CASSFGQKAGEQFF | TRBV5-1 | few | TRBJ2-1 | NA
TGTGCCAGCAGCTTAGTCGGTTTGTACACCTTC | CASSLVGLYTF | TRBV7-9 | NA | TRBJ1-2 | NA
TGTGCCACCAGCAGAGATCCTCTTTCCCCCATATATTTT | CATSRDPLSPIYF | TRBV15 | many | TRBJ1-3 | NA
TGCAGTGCTAGCTCCGGGGGGGCCAGAGATACGCAGTATTTT | CSASSGGARDTQYF | TRBV20-1 | few | TRBJ2-3 | TRBD2
TGTGCCATCATGAGATCCCGGACCGACAACCCACACTCCTACGAGCAGTACTTC | CAIMRSRTDNPHSYEQYF | TRBV10-3 | NA | TRBJ2-7 | NA
TGTGCCAGCAGTTTACCCGGGGGGAGCTACACCTTC | CASSLPGGSYTF | TRBV12-3/TRBV12-4 | NA | TRBJ1-2 | NA
TGCAGCGCCTCCGGGACAGCGAGTGAAGCTTTCTTT | CSASGTASEAFF | TRBV29-1 | NA | TRBJ1-1 | TRBD1
TGCAGCGTTCCCCCAAGCACAGATACGCAGTATTTT | CSVPPSTDTQYF | TRBV29-1 | NA | TRBJ2-3 | NA
TGTGCCAGCAGCCCCGTTTCGGGGTCTGGAAACACCATATATTTT | CASSPVSGSGNTIYF | TRBV7-3 | NA | TRBJ1-3 | NA
TGTGCTAGTGGTTTGGTGCCGGGACTCCGGATCAGGGAAGGAACCCAGTACTTC | CASGLVPGLRIREGTQYF | TRBV12-5 | few | TRBJ2-5 | NA
TGCAGTGCTCCCCCCGCAGAGAATGCGGGGAGTAGCACAGATACGCAGTATTTT | CSAPPAENAGSSTDTQYF | TRBV20-1 | few | TRBJ2-3 | NA
TGTGCCAGCAGACATAATCACAATGAGCAGTTCTTC | CASRHNHNEQFF | TRBV13 | few | TRBJ2-1 | NA